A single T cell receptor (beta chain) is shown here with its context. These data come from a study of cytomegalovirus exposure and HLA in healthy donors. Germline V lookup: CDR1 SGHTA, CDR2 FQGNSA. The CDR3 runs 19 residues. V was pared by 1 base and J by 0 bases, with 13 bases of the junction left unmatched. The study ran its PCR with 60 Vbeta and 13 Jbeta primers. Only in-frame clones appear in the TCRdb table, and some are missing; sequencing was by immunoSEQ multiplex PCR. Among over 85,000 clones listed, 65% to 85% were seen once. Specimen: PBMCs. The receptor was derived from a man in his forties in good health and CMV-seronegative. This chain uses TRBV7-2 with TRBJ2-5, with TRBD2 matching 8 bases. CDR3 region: CASSLGMAGGRWYQETQYF. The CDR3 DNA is TGTGCCAGCAGCTTAGGCATGGCGGGGGGTAGATGGTACCAAGAGACCCAGTACTTC.